These 15 T cell receptor beta chains originate from one sample sequenced in a study of spatial heterogeneity in lung cancer. For these receptors, no antigen is known. TCRdb independently ran MiXCR on the 5' RACE reads; one entry per CDR3 protein. The table shows 15,000 or so distinct CDR3 sequences, with around 5% occurring only once. Study results and caveats: One measure, the expanded intratumoral alpha and beta TCR count, tracked tumor mutation counts.

Time point described: sample taken at primary tumor resection. Specimen: lung tumor tissue, collected at surgery. The receptors come from a male donor with early-stage non-small cell lung cancer.

This clonotype has a handful of counts. V is TRBV5-1 and J is TRBJ2-5; 10 nucleotides align to TRBD1. CDR1 and CDR2 (germline): SGHRS, YFSETQ. The CDR3 sequence is 15 residues long. V lost 3 bases and J lost 1; bases outside the gene matches: 3. CDR3 coding DNA: TGCGCCAGCAGCTGGACAGGGGGGACCCAAGAGACCCAGTACTTC. This translates into CASSWTGGTQETQYF.

In its sample, this clonotype was seen many times. V gene TRBV11-3 combines with J gene TRBJ1-5, with 11 bases identical to TRBD1. Germline CDR1 reads SGHNT; CDR2 reads YENEEA. V was pared by 2 bases and J by 7 bases, with 13 bases of the junction left unmatched. CDR3 length: 18 residues. The CDR3 DNA sequence: TGTGCCAGCAGCTTACTCCTTCCGGGACAGGGGGAATGGCAGCCCCAGCATTTT. It yields the protein CASSLLLPGQGEWQPQHF. Full variable domain (outside the CDR3, taken from reference TRBV11-3 and TRBJ1-5): EAGVVQSPRYKIIEKKQPVAFWCNPISGHNTLYWYLQNLGQGPELLIRYENEEAVDDSQLPKDRFSAERLKGVDSTLKIQPAELGDSAVYLCASSLLLPGQGEWQPQHFGDGTRLSIL.

This clonotype was observed many times. The chain uses TRBV24-1 and TRBJ2-1; no definite D call. Trimming pared 0 bases from V and 6 bases from J, leaving 20 bases between. Germline V gene lookup returns CDR1 KGHDR and CDR2 SFDVKD. The CDR3 is made up of 18 amino acids. The CDR3 is CATSDLRSGAGRSNEQFF. In DNA form, the CDR3 reads TGTGCCACCAGTGATTTGCGTAGTGGAGCAGGAAGGAGCAATGAGCAGTTCTTC.

There are many counts of this clonotype. V is TRBV30 and J is TRBJ1-2, with a possible D match to TRBD1 (5 bases). The CDR3 totals 12 residues. The V gene lost 3 bases and the J gene lost 2 bases, with 7 bases spanning the gap. Looked up from germline, CDR1 is GTSNPN and CDR2 is SVGIG (reference sequence). This CDR3 reads CAWSAGNYGYTF. DNA of the CDR3: TGTGCCTGGAGCGCAGGGAACTATGGCTACACCTTC.

This clonotype was seen at least ten times. The J gene is TRBJ2-1, the V gene TRBV20-1; tentatively, D is TRBD1 (6 bases). V was trimmed by 3 bases and J by 3 bases, leaving 15 bases between them. Germline CDR1 and CDR2: DFQATT and SNEGSKA (reference sequence). CDR3 size: 15 residues. CDR3 bases: TGCAGTGCTAGGCTTCCGGGACAACTCTACAATGAGCAGTTCTTC. Protein: CSARLPGQLYNEQFF.

This clonotype was observed at least ten times. The CDR3 loop is CASSPLLDSGDYTF. The DNA for the CDR3 is TGCGCCAGCAGCCCCCTTCTGGACAGCGGTGACTACACCTTC. The J gene is TRBJ1-2, the V gene TRBV5-1, with D perhaps TRBD1 (6 bases). The CDR3 runs to 14 residues. The germline V and J ends were trimmed by 4 bases and 10 bases, with 20 bases remaining between them. Germline CDR1 SGHRS, CDR2 YFSETQ.

This clonotype was detected many times. V is TRBV28 and J is TRBJ1-5; D unclear. The germline V gene encodes CDR1 MDHEN and CDR2 SYDVKM. This CDR3 region has 13 residues. Trimming shortened V by 6 bases and J by 4 bases, and 10 bases separated the two germline ends. Here the CDR3 DNA reads TGTGCCAGCAGCCGGACTGGGAATCAGCCCCAGCATTTT. Its translation is CASSRTGNQPQHF.

Ten or more counts support this clonotype. V usage is TRBV20-1 and J usage is TRBJ1-6; TRBD1 might be the D (5 bases). This CDR3 has 15 amino acids. CDR1 and CDR2 (germline): DFQATT, SNEGSKA (reference sequence). The V end lost 3 bases, the J end lost 6 bases, and 15 bases lay between the germline ends. CDR3 coding DNA: TGCAGTGCTAGTCCCCAGGGTTTTGGTAATTCACCCCTCCACTTT. It codes for CSASPQGFGNSPLHF.

At least ten counts were recorded for this clonotype. This rearrangement joins TRBV6-2 or TRBV6-3 to TRBJ1-1; no clear D gene. The CDR3 consists of 13 residues. V lost 7 bases to trimming and J lost 0 bases, with 9 bases between them. Germline V gene data show CDR1 as MNHEY and CDR2 as SVGEGT. The DNA of the CDR3 is TGTGCCAGCATAGGGCGGCTGAACACTGAAGCTTTCTTT. Protein: CASIGRLNTEAFF.

This clonotype showed up many times. The V gene is TRBV4-3, the J gene TRBJ2-1; either TRBD1 or TRBD2 may fit D (6 bases each). The ends were cut back, 0 bases at V and 10 bases at J, with 10 bases in the middle. Germline V gene lookup returns CDR1 LGHNA and CDR2 YSLEER. This CDR3 comprises 13 residues. CDR3 sequence reads: CASSQDRGGEQFF. In DNA form, the CDR3 reads TGCGCCAGCAGCCAAGACAGGGGAGGCGAGCAGTTCTTC.

In this sample, this clonotype turned up many times. This chain links TRBV12-3 or TRBV12-4 with TRBJ1-1; D is unclear. This CDR3 has 14 amino acids. V was pared by 11 bases and J by 4 bases, with 20 bases between. The CDR3 coding sequence is TGTGCCTCATTTGGAAGACGACGGGGCACTGAAGCTTTCTTT. It yields the protein CASFGRRRGTEAFF.

This clonotype was seen ten or more times. The V and J genes are TRBV9 and TRBJ2-3, with 7 bases that match TRBD2. The CDR3 runs 14 residues. The V gene's germline CDR1 is SGDLS and CDR2 YYNGEE. Trimming removed 5 bases from V and 1 base from J; junction bases left unmatched: 4. CDR3 nucleotides: TGTGCCAGCAGGAGGCTAGCGGGCACAGATACGCAGTATTTT. Translation gives CASRRLAGTDTQYF.

This clonotype has a count of ten or more. The rearrangement joins TRBV15 to TRBJ2-5; no firm D call. CDR3 length equals 13 residues. V shed 6 bases and J shed 1 base, with 9 bases lying between them. Germline values: CDR1 LNHNV, CDR2 YYDKDF (reference sequence). DNA of the CDR3: TGTGCCACCAGTCCTCCCGGCCAAGAGACCCAGTACTTC. Amino acid sequence: CATSPPGQETQYF. Looking up the rest from reference TRBV15 and TRBJ2-5 gives the full variable domain: DAMVIQNPRYQVTQFGKPVTLSCSQTLNHNVMYWYQQKSSQAPKLLFHYYDKDFNNEADTPDNFQSRRPNTSFCFLDIRSPGLGDTAMYLCATSPPGQETQYFGPGTRLLVL.

This clonotype was seen many times. This rearrangement joins TRBV28 to TRBJ2-3; the match to TRBD2 covers 9 bases. Germline V gene sequence: CDR1 MDHEN, CDR2 SYDVKM. CDR3 size: 15 residues. Unmatched junction bases numbered 3, after V lost 3 bases and J lost 2 bases. CDR3 sequence reads: CASSFSGGATDTQYF. The CDR3 nucleotides are TGTGCCAGCAGTTTTAGCGGGGGAGCCACAGATACGCAGTATTTT.

This clonotype was picked up many times. This chain joins TRBV27 and TRBJ1-2; 9 positions agree with TRBD1. CDR1 MNHEY and CDR2 SMNVEV come from the germline V gene (reference sequence). Losses at the gene ends were 5 bases for V and 6 bases for J; bases not matched to a gene: 7. The CDR3 spans 14 residues. CDR3 DNA: TGTGCCAGCAGTGGGTACAGGGGGCAGGATGGCTACACCTTC. Residues: CASSGYRGQDGYTF.